These T cell receptor beta chains were read from a single sample in a study of Graves' ophthalmopathy and Graves' hyperthyroidism. TCRdb re-called the multiplex PCR reads through MiXCR, storing one row per CDR3 protein. The profile shows 200,000 to 250,000 distinct CDR3 sequences, 20% to 25% of them singletons. Sequences were obtained from peripheral blood. These TCRs come from a woman aged 50 to 60 with Graves' ophthalmopathy. Each CDR3 is given with its conserved first and last residue. D genes are given only for firm matches. The size field is filled for only some rows; it gives once, few, many or a size class.

clone_size cdr3_length d_call j_call v_call cdr3_nt cdr3_aa
. 16 . TRBJ1-6 TRBV28 TGTGCCAGCAGTCCAAACAGGGTCGAGGGGAATTCACCCCTCCACTTT CASSPNRVEGNSPLHF
many 12 . TRBJ1-5 TRBV28 TGTGCCAGCAGTTTACCCTTCGAGCCCCAGCATTTT CASSLPFEPQHF
many 14 . TRBJ1-5 TRBV19 TGTGCCACGGGGGGGGGCGCGGTCACTCAGCCCCAGCATTTT CATGGGAVTQPQHF
few 15 TRBD1 TRBJ2-7 TRBV7-9 TGTGCCAGCAGCTGGGGACAGGGGGCTAGAACTGAGCAGTACTTC CASSWGQGARTEQYF
many 15 . TRBJ1-6 TRBV20-1 TGCAGTGCCCAACAAAGCGCCTGGGTTAATTCACCCCTCCACTTT CSAQQSAWVNSPLHF
many 15 TRBD1 TRBJ1-1 TRBV3-1 TGTGCCAGCAGCGACTTTACGACAGGGCGAACTGAAGCTTTCTTT CASSDFTTGRTEAFF
many 16 . TRBJ1-5 TRBV19 TGTGCCAGTAGTAGCCAACCTGGACACCGAAATCAGCCCCAGCATTTT CASSSQPGHRNQPQHF
few 17 . TRBJ1-6 TRBV7-8 TGTGCCAGCAGCTTAGTATCTTGGAAGGCTAATAATTCACCCCTCCACTTT CASSLVSWKANNSPLHF
many 15 . TRBJ2-7 TRBV6-5 TGTGCCAGCAGTATCCTCGGGACACAGGCCTACGAGCAGTACTTC CASSILGTQAYEQYF
once 16 . TRBJ2-2 TRBV24-1 TGTGCCACCAGTGAGACCGGGACCAGGAACACCGGGGAGCTGTTTTTT CATSETGTRNTGELFF
many 14 TRBD1 TRBJ1-2 TRBV25-1 TGTGCCAGCAGCCCCAGGGGACAGAACTATGGCTACACCTTC CASSPRGQNYGYTF
many 15 . TRBJ2-5 TRBV12-3/TRBV12-4 TGTGCCAGCAGCGTGCATGGGCAGGGAACCGAGACCCAGTACTTC CASSVHGQGTETQYF
. 13 . TRBJ1-2 TRBV11-2 TGTGCCAGCAGCTTTCCGAAGACGAGGGGCTACACCTTC CASSFPKTRGYTF
few 14 . TRBJ1-5 TRBV10-3 TGTGCCATCAGTGAGTCAGGGAGCGTTCAGCCCCAGCATTTT CAISESGSVQPQHF
many 15 TRBD1 TRBJ1-5 TRBV19 TGTGCCAGTAGTAAAAGTCAGGGGGCTAGGCAGCCCCAGCATTTT CASSKSQGARQPQHF
many 20 . TRBJ2-7 TRBV5-1 TGCGCCAGCAGCAAGCGGGCCACGTCCTGGGGCGGAGGGGTCCCCTACGAGCAGTACTTC CASSKRATSWGGGVPYEQYF
many 15 . TRBJ2-5 TRBV27 TGTGCCAGCAGGAGGCAGGGTTTTGTAGAAGAGACCCAGTACTTC CASRRQGFVEETQYF
few 16 TRBD2 TRBJ2-7 TRBV5-1 TGCGCCAGCAGCGAGGATGCCGCGGGAGCGGGCTACGAGCAGTACTTC CASSEDAAGAGYEQYF
many 17 . TRBJ2-4 TRBV20-1 TGCAGTGCTAGAGATTACGTGGCAGGCACGGCCAAAAACATTCAGTACTTC CSARDYVAGTAKNIQYF
many 18 TRBD2 TRBJ2-2 TRBV7-2 TGTGCCAGCAGCTTCGCCGGGACTAGCGGGATAGGTACCGGGGAGCTGTTTTTT CASSFAGTSGIGTGELFF
many 12 . TRBJ1-1 TRBV11-2 TGTGCCAGCAGCTTAGATCAGGTTAGCTCTTTCTTT CASSLDQVSSFF
. 15 TRBD1 TRBJ2-7 TRBV6-1 TGTGCCAGCAGTGATGGACAGGGACTCACCTACGAGCAGTACTTC CASSDGQGLTYEQYF
. 14 . TRBJ1-5 TRBV6-1 TGTGCCAGCAGCCCCACCCTGAGCAATCAGCCCCAGCATTTT CASSPTLSNQPQHF
many 16 TRBD2 TRBJ2-7 TRBV7-4 TGTGCCAGCAGCTTAGAAGCGACTAGCGTCTTCTACGAGCAGTACTTC CASSLEATSVFYEQYF
few 14 TRBD1 TRBJ1-1 TRBV29-1 TGCAGCGTAGCCGGGACAGTTCGGGGGGCTGAAGCTTTCTTT CSVAGTVRGAEAFF
. 16 TRBD2 TRBJ2-2 TRBV5-1 TGCGCCAGCCTCCGAGTAGCGGGGGGGAACACCGGGGAGCTGTTTTTT CASLRVAGGNTGELFF
many 15 TRBD1 TRBJ2-7 TRBV6-5 TGTGCCAGCAGTTACGGGACAGGGGAGTGGGACGAGCAGTACTTC CASSYGTGEWDEQYF
. 15 . TRBJ1-5 TRBV27 TGTGTCAGCAGTTTAGGAGGAGGGGGCAATCAGCCCCAGCATTTT CVSSLGGGGNQPQHF
many 13 . TRBJ1-1 TRBV10-1 TGCGCCAGCAGCCGACAGGCCGACACTGAAGCTTTCTTT CASSRQADTEAFF